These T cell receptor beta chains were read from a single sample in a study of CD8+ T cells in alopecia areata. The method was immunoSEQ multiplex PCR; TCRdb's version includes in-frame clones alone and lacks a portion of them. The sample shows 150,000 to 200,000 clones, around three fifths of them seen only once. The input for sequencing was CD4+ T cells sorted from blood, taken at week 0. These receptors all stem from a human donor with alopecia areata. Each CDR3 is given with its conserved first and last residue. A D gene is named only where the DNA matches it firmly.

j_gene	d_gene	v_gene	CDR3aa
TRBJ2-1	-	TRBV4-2	CASSLGASAEQFF
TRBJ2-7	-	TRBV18	CASSPPPGYEQYF
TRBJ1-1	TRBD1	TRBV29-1	CSVQHRGTEAFF
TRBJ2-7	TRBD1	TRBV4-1	CASSRTEGGAYEQYF
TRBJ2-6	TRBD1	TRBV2	CASSGDRVFSGANVLTF
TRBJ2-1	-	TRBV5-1	CASSFSRDNEQFF
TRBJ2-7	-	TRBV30	CAWRGRLAPYEQYF
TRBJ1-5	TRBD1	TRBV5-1	CASSLGQGNEPQHF
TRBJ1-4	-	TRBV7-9	CASSLTGPNEKLFF
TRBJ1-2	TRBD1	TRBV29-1	CSVDTGTANF
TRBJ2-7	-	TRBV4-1	CASSQDLYGETYEQYF
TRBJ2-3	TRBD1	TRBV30	CAWPDRDTQYF
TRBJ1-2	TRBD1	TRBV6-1	CASSDGDRVLFFHSYTF
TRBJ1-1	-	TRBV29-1	CSVISDTEAFF
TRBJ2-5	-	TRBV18	CASSANSQETQYF
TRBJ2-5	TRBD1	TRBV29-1	CSVDTGTGSQETQYF
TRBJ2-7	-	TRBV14	CASSPGGTRYEQYF
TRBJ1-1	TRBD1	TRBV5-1	CASSNRGKDTEAFF
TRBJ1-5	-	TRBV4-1	CASSQAGEQPQHF
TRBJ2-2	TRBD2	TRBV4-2	CASSQDIAGYTGELFF
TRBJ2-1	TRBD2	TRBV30	CAWNHLAGLYNEQFF
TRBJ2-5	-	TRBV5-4	CASSLQETQYF
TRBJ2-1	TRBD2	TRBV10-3	CAIAGADNEQFF
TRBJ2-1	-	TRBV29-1	CSVDSRRGLYNEQFF
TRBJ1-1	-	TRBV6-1	CASSERGGTEAFF
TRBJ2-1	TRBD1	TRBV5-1	CASSLELGTGHEQFF
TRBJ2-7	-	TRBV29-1	CSVRGPYEQYF
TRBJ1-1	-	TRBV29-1	CSVHQGLNTEAFF
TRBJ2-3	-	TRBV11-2	CASSPTDTQYF
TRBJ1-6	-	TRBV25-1	CASSEVGESPLHF
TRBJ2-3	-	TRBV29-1	CSVARPDTQYF
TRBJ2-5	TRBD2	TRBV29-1	CSVPQGLDPRDDQYF
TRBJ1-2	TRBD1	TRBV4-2	CASSQPGQGLGYGYTF
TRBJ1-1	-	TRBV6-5	CASSSTRFHTEAFF
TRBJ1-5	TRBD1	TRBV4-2	CASSQERSRGQPQHF
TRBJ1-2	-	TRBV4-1	CASSQQIRDYGYTF